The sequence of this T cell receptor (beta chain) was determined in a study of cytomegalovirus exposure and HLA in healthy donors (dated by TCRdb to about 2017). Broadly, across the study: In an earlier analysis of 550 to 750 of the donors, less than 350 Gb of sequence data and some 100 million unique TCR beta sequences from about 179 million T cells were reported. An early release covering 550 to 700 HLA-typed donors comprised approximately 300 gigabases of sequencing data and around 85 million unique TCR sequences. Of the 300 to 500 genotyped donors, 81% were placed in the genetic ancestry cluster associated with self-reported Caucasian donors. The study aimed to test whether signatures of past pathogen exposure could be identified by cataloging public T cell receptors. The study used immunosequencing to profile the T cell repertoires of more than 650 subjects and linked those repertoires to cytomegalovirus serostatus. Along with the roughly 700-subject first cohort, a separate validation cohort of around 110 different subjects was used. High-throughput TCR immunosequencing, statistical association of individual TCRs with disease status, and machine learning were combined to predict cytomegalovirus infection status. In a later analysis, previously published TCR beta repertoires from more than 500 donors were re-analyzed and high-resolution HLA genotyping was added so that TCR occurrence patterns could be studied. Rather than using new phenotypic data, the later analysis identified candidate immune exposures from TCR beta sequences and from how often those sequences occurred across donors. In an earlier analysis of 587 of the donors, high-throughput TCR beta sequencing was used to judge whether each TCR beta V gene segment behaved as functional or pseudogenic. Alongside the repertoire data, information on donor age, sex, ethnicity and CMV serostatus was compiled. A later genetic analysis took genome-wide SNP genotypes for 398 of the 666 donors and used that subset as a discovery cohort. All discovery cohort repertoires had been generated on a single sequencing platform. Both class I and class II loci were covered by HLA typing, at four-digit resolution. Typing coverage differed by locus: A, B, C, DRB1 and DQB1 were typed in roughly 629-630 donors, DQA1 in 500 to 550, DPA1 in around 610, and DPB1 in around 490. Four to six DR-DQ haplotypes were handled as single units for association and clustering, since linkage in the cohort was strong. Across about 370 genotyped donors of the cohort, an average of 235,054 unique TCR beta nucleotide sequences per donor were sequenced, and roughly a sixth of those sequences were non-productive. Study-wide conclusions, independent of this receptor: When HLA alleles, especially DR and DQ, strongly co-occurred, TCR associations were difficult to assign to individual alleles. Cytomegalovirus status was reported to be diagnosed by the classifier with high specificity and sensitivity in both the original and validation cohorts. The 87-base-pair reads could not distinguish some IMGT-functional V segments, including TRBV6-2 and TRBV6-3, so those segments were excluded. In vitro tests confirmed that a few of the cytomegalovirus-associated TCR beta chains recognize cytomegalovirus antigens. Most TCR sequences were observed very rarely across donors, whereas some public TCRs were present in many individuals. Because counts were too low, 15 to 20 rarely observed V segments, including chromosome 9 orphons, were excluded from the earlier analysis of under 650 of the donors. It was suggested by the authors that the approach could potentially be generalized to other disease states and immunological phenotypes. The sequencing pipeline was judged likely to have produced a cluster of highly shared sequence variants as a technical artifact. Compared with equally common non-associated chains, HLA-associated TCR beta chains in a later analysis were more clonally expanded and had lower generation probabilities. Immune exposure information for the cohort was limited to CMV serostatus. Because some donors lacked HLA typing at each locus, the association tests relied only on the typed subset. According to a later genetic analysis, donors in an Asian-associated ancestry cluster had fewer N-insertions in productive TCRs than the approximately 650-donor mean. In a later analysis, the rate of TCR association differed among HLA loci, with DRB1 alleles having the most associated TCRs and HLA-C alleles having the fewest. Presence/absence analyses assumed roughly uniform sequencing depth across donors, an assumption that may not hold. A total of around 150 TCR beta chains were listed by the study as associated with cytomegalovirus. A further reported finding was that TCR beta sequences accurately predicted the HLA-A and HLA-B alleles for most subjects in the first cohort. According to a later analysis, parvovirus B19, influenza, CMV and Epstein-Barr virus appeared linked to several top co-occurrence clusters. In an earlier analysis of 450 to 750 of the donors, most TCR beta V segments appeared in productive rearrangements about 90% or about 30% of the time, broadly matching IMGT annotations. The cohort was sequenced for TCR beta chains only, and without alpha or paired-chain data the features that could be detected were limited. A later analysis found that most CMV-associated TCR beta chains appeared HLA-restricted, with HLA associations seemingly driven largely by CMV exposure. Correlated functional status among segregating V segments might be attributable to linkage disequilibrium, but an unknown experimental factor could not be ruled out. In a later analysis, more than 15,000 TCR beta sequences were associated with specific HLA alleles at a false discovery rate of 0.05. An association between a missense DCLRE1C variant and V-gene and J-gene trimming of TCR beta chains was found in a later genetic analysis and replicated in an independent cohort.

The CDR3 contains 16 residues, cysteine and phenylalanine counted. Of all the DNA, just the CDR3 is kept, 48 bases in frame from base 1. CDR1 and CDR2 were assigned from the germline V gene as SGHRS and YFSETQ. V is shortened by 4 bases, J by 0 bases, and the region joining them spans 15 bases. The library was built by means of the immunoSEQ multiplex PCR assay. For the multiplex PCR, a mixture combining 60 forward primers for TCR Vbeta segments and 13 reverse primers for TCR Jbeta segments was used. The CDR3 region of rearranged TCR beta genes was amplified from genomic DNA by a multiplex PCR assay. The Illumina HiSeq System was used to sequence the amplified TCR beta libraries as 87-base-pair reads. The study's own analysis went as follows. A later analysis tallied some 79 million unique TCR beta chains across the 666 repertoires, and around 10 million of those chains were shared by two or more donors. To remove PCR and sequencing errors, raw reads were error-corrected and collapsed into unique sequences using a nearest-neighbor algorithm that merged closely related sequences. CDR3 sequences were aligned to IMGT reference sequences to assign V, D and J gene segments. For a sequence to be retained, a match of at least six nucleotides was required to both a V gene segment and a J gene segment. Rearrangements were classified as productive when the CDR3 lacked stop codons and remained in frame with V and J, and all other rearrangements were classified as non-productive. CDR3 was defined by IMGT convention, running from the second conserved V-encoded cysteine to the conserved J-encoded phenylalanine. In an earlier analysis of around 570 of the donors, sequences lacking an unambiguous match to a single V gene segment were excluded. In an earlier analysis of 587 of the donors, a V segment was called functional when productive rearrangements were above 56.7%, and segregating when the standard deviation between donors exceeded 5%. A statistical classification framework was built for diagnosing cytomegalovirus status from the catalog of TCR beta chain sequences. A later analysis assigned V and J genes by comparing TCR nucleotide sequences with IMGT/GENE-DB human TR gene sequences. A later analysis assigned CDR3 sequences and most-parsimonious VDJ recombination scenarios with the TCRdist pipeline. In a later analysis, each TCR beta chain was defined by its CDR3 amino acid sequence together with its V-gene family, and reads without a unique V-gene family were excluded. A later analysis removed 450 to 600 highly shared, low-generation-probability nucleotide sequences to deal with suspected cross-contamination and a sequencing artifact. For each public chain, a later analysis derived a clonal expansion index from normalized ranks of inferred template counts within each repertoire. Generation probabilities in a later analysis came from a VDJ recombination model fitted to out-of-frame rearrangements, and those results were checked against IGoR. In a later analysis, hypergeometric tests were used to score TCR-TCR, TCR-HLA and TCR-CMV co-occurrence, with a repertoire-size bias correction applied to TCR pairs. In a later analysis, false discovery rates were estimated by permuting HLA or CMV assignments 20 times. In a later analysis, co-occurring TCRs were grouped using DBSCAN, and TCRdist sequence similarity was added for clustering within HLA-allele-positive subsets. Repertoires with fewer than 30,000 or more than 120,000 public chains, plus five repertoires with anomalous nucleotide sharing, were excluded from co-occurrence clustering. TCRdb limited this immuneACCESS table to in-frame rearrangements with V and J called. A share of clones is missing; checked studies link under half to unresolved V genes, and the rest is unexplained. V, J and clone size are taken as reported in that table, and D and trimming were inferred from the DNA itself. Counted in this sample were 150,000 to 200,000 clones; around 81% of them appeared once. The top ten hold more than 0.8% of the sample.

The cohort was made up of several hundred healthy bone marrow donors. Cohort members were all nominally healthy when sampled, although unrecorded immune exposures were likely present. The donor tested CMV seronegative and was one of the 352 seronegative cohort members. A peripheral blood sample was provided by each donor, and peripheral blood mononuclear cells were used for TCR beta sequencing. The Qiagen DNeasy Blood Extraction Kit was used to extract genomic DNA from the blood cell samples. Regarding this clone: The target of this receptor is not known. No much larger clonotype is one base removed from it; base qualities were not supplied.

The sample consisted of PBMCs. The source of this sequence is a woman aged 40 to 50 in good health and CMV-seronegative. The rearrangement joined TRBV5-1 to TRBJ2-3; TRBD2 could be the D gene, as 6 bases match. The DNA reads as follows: TGCGCCAGCAGCCGGGACTTATCCTCTAGCACAGATACGCAGTATTTT. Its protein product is CASSRDLSSSTDTQYF.